The 2 T cell receptor beta chains given below trace back to one sample, sequenced in a study of regulatory T cells in long-lasting Graves disease. Construction of TCR beta libraries relied on iRepertoire HTBI primers and on Arm-PCR targeting CDR3 regions. TCRdb processed the multiplex PCR reads anew with MiXCR; each CDR3 protein has one entry. The data hold around 450,000 distinct CDR3 sequences, with roughly 15% observed a single time. Time point defined: newly diagnosed GD, antithyroid drugs for less than 3 months. The TCR library was made from RNA extracted from PBMCs. These data also formed part of another study, on T cells in Graves' hyperthyroidism and ophthalmopathy.

Sample: peripheral blood mononuclear cells (PBMCs), taken at new diagnosis, from a patient treated with antithyroid drugs. These TCRs come from a man aged 35-49 years with Graves disease.

This clonotype was detected many times. This rearrangement joins TRBV5-1 to TRBJ2-7, with 10 bases that match TRBD2. The CDR3 contains 15 residues. Looked up from germline, CDR1 is SGHRS and CDR2 is YFSETQ. V was pared by 3 bases and J by 3 bases, with 6 bases of the junction left unmatched. The CDR3, as DNA: TGCGCCAGCAGCTCTAGCGGGGGAATTCTCTACGAGCAGTACTTC. Translating it yields CASSSSGGILYEQYF.

This clonotype was counted only a few times. The J gene is TRBJ2-2, the V gene TRBV6-1; either TRBD1 or TRBD2 may supply D (5 bases each). Trimming shortened V by 1 base and J by 2 bases, and 11 bases separated the two germline ends. The CDR3 spans 16 residues. Germline CDR1 and CDR2: MNHNS and SASEGT. In DNA, the CDR3 is TGTGCCAGCAGTGAAGGGGGGTGGGGAAACACCGGGGAGCTGTTTTTT. It translates to CASSEGGWGNTGELFF.